This T cell receptor (beta chain) emerged from a study of T cell responses to AZD1222 COVID-19 vaccine. Regarding the study as a whole: Mapped onto spike, vaccine-associated CD4 TCRs spanned it and were dominant at 160-218 and 743-854. The donors showed a predominance of white British ancestry and of females, with possible underestimation of clonal diversity. Only a handful of AZD1222 recipients were seropositive at baseline.

On this clone itself: Antigen unknown.

Method: immunoSEQ multiplex PCR; TCRdb's copy keeps in-frame clones and lacks some. The sample has some 140,000 clones; about 87% are singletons. This receptor was identified in an adult in good health. The source material was peripheral blood, sampled on day 0 of AZD1222 vaccination.

The CDR3 DNA reads TGTGCCAGCGGGGGGGACGATCTACAGCCCCAGCATTTT. Encoded protein: CASGGDDLQPQHF. V gene TRBV2 combines with J gene TRBJ1-5, with D maybe TRBD1 (5 bases). The germline gives CDR1 SNHLY, CDR2 FYNNEI. This CDR3 contains 13 residues. Trimming shortened V by 8 bases and J by 7 bases, and 15 bases separated the two germline ends.